What follows are 32 T cell receptor beta chains derived from one specimen sequenced in a study of CD8 T cells in ankylosing spondylitis. TCRdb redid the calling of the 5' RACE reads with MiXCR, one entry per CDR3 protein. This sample has 200,000 to 250,000 distinct CDR3 sequences; roughly 24% occur once, and the top ten carry under 8%. The sample comprised blood, either unsorted or a sorted T cell fraction (not recorded which). The source is a male donor with ankylosing spondylitis or in good health (not recorded which).

This sequence joins TRBV27 and TRBJ1-5; D gene ambiguous. The CDR3 totals 15 residues. V lost 2 bases, J lost 2 bases, and 10 bases lay in between. Per the germline V gene, CDR1 is MNHEY and CDR2 is SMNVEV (reference sequence). The CDR3 nucleotides are TGTGCCAGCAGTTTAGAGGGAGTTGGCAATCAGCCCCAGCATTTT. Protein: CASSLEGVGNQPQHF.

The V and J genes are TRBV18 and TRBJ2-7; possibly TRBD1 or TRBD2 for D (5 bases each). Germline CDR1 reads KGHSH; CDR2 reads LQKENI. V was cut by 3 bases and J by 6 bases, with 12 bases left in between. The CDR3 runs 13 residues. CDR3 amino acids: CASSPGEGVEQYF. The DNA of the CDR3 is TGTGCCAGCTCACCGGGAGAAGGGGTCGAGCAGTACTTC.

This clonotype was detected many times. V gene TRBV12-3 or TRBV12-4 combines with J gene TRBJ1-5; 8 bases align to TRBD1. This CDR3 has 17 residues. J lost 1 base, V lost 5 bases, and 10 bases had no gene match. For the CDR3, the DNA is TGTGCCAGCAGTCGGACAGGGATAATGGGGAGCAATCAGCCCCAGCATTTT. It specifies CASSRTGIMGSNQPQHF.

The gene calls are TRBV6-5 and TRBJ2-1, with D unclear. Trimming removed 0 bases at V and 9 bases at J, with 12 bases between. The CDR3 is 14 amino acids. Per the germline V gene, CDR1 is MNHEY and CDR2 is SVGAGI. The CDR3 DNA is TGTGCCAGCAGTTACTCCACCCTAGGCGTTGAGCAGTTCTTC. Amino acid sequence: CASSYSTLGVEQFF.

This clonotype was recorded many times. The CDR3 sequence is CASRKRQGGLNTEAFF. The CDR3 DNA reads as TGTGCCAGCAGAAAACGACAGGGGGGACTGAACACTGAAGCTTTCTTT. This chain uses TRBV6-1 with TRBJ1-1; 9 bases align to TRBD1. The CDR3 totals 16 residues. Unmatched junction bases numbered 8, after V lost 6 bases and J lost 0 bases. Germline-derived CDR1 and CDR2 are MNHNS and SASEGT.

This clonotype was recorded many times. This sequence joins TRBV5-5 and TRBJ2-1; 9 nucleotides agree with TRBD2. The V gene end was trimmed by 5 bases and the J gene end by 4 bases; junction bases not matched to a gene: 7. Germline values: CDR1 SGHKS, CDR2 YYEKEE (reference sequence). The CDR3 covers 15 residues. CDR3 nucleotide sequence: TGTGCCAGCAGTTTCGGGACTAGCCAATACAATGAGCAGTTCTTC. Protein: CASSFGTSQYNEQFF.

This clonotype was seen repeatedly, ten times or more. This sequence joins TRBV20-1 and TRBJ2-3; 9 bases line up with TRBD2. Germline lookup yields CDR1 DFQATT and CDR2 SNEGSKA (reference sequence). V lost 0 bases to trimming and J lost 3 bases; unmatched junction nucleotides: 10. The CDR3 contains 17 residues. The CDR3 DNA sequence: TGCAGTGCTAGAGATTCGAGTGTCAGCGGGAGGACAGATACGCAGTATTTT. As protein: CSARDSSVSGRTDTQYF.

This clonotype was seen at least ten times. CDR3 bases: TGCAGCGTGGGGGGACGGAGTCAGAACACTGAAGCTTTCTTT. Protein product: CSVGGRSQNTEAFF. The chain employs TRBV29-1 and TRBJ1-1; tentatively, D is TRBD1 (5 bases). Trimming removed 6 bases at V and 1 base at J, with 15 bases between. Germline CDR1 and CDR2: SQVTM and ANQGSEA. The CDR3 covers 14 residues.

The rearrangement joins TRBV5-5 to TRBJ2-6; 12 nucleotides match TRBD1. Per the germline V gene, CDR1 is SGHKS and CDR2 is YYEKEE (reference sequence). The CDR3 sequence is 17 residues long. J gave up 2 bases and V 4 bases, and 4 bases lay outside the gene matches. The CDR3 protein is CASSQGQGAPGANVLTF. CDR3 coding DNA: TGTGCCAGCAGCCAGGGACAGGGGGCGCCTGGGGCCAACGTCCTGACTTTC.

This clonotype showed up many times. The genes are TRBV11-1 and TRBJ1-2; the match to TRBD1 covers 8 bases. The CDR3 runs to 14 residues. CDR1 and CDR2 from the germline V gene are SGHAT and FQDESV (reference sequence). V dropped 5 bases and J dropped 5; count of bases not matched to a gene: 7. CDR3 in amino acids: CASSGGQGRYGYTF. CDR3 DNA sequence: TGTGCCAGCAGCGGTGGACAGGGTCGATATGGCTACACCTTC.

This clonotype was recorded a few times. The chain carries TRBV5-6 and TRBJ2-5, with D unclear. CDR1 and CDR2 from the germline V gene are SGHDT and YYEEEE. V was cut by 0 bases and J by 3 bases, with 6 bases left in between. CDR3 length: 13 amino acids. The CDR3 DNA is TGTGCCAGCAGCTTGGGTTGGGAAGAGACCCAGTACTTC. It is translated as CASSLGWEETQYF.

This clonotype occurred many times. The rearrangement joins TRBV5-1 to TRBJ2-3; D possibly corresponds to TRBD1 (5 bases). The CDR3 has 13 amino acids. Germline values: CDR1 SGHRS, CDR2 YFSETQ. V gave up 0 bases and J gave up 10 bases, with 12 bases separating them. CDR3 in amino acids: CASSLDPGKAQYF. For the CDR3, the DNA is TGCGCCAGCAGCTTGGATCCAGGGAAGGCGCAGTATTTT. Full variable domain (rest looked up from reference TRBV5-1 and TRBJ2-3): KAGVTQTPRYLIKTRGQQVTLSCSPISGHRSVSWYQQTPGQGLQFLFEYFSETQRNKGNFPGRFSGRQFSNSRSEMNVSTLELGDSALYLCASSLDPGKAQYFGPGTRLTVL.

CDR3 sequence: CSAGQGEWTEAFF. In DNA form, the CDR3 reads TGCAGCGCTGGACAGGGAGAGTGGACTGAAGCTTTCTTT. This rearrangement joins TRBV29-1 to TRBJ1-1, with 8 bases that match TRBD1. CDR3 size: 13 residues. J gave up 5 bases and V 7 bases, and 9 bases lay outside the gene matches. Germline CDR1 reads SQVTM; CDR2 reads ANQGSEA.

The chain has TRBV12-3 or TRBV12-4 and TRBJ1-6; a weak D match, TRBD1 (5 bases). V was cut by 6 bases and J by 4 bases, with 13 bases left in between. The CDR3 has 15 residues. CDR3 protein: CASSNRGLYNSPLHF. Here the CDR3 DNA reads TGTGCCAGCAGCAACCGGGGACTGTATAATTCACCCCTCCACTTT.

This clonotype was found many times. V gene TRBV6-6 combines with J gene TRBJ1-5; D remains unclear. The CDR3 runs to 13 residues. Germline V CDR1 and CDR2: MNHNY, SVGAGI (reference sequence). Trimming took 8 bases from V and 0 from J, leaving 8 bases between them. The CDR3 loop reads CASSVTSNQPQHF. The CDR3 DNA reads TGTGCCAGCTCGGTGACTAGCAATCAGCCCCAGCATTTT.

Ten or more counts support this clonotype. CDR3 region: CASSLPVLGADTQYF. In nucleotides, the CDR3 is TGTGCCAGTAGTCTTCCGGTCCTAGGGGCGGATACGCAGTATTTT. The V gene is TRBV19, the J gene TRBJ2-3, with TRBD1 as a possible D gene (5 bases). Germline-derived CDR1 and CDR2 are LNHDA and SQIVND (reference sequence). The CDR3 is 15 amino acids. Trimming pared 5 bases from V and 6 bases from J, leaving 18 bases between.

The chain carries TRBV5-1 and TRBJ2-1, with D perhaps TRBD1 (6 bases). Trimming took off 1 base at V and 8 bases at J, with 16 bases between the two ends. This CDR3 is 15 amino acids long. Germline lookup yields CDR1 SGHRS and CDR2 YFSETQ. CDR3 DNA: TGCGCCAGCAGCTTGAACCCGGGGACAACGGATGAGCAGTTCTTC. Translating it yields CASSLNPGTTDEQFF.

The chain combines TRBV20-1 with TRBJ2-2; 8 positions match TRBD1. The V gene's germline CDR1 is DFQATT and CDR2 SNEGSKA (reference sequence). Trimming removed 7 bases from V and 6 bases from J; junction bases left unmatched: 10. The CDR3 is 14 amino acids. The CDR3 sequence is CSGTGTSTPGELFF. The CDR3 DNA sequence: TGCAGTGGGACAGGGACGAGTACACCCGGGGAGCTGTTTTTT.

In this sample, this clonotype turned up a few times. The CDR3 nucleotides are TGTGCCAGCAGCCTATACCCCACTCGAGAGCAGTACTTC. This codes for CASSLYPTREQYF. This chain joins TRBV7-3 and TRBJ2-7; D is undetermined. Germline V gives CDR1 SGHTA, CDR2 FQGTGA. Between the trimmed V and J ends, which lost 5 bases and 7 bases, there was a span of 15 bases. The CDR3 is 13 amino acids.

This clonotype occurred many times. This rearrangement joins TRBV5-1 to TRBJ1-4; the match to TRBD1 covers 7 bases. The CDR3 is 18 residues long. V dropped 2 bases and J dropped 0; count of bases not matched to a gene: 10. Per the germline V gene, CDR1 is SGHRS and CDR2 is YFSETQ. The CDR3 loop is CASSFLRDRKTTNEKLFF. CDR3 nucleotide sequence: TGCGCCAGCAGCTTCCTCCGGGACAGAAAAACAACTAATGAAAAACTGTTTTTT.

This chain links TRBV10-3 with TRBJ2-7; the match to TRBD2 covers 8 bases. J gave up 2 bases and V 6 bases, and 12 bases lay outside the gene matches. The CDR3 spans 16 residues. Germline V gene lookup returns CDR1 ENHRY and CDR2 SYGVKD. This chain's CDR3 is CAISDSSGYLPYEQYF. The DNA of the CDR3 is TGTGCCATCAGCGACTCTAGCGGGTACCTTCCCTACGAGCAGTACTTC.

This chain links TRBV29-1 with TRBJ2-5, with a possible D match to TRBD1 (6 bases). Trimming shortened V by 3 bases and J by 5 bases, and 16 bases separated the two germline ends. CDR3 length: 14 residues. Germline assignment: CDR1 SQVTM and CDR2 ANQGSEA. Here the CDR3 reads CSVEGARRRETQYF. The CDR3 nucleotides read TGCAGCGTTGAGGGGGCGCGCAGGAGGGAGACCCAGTACTTC.

Only a few counts were recorded for this clonotype. V is TRBV4-2 and J is TRBJ2-2, with 8 nucleotides matching TRBD2. The CDR3 extends over 17 amino acids. Germline CDR1 LGHNA, CDR2 YNFKEQ. V was pared by 0 bases and J by 5 bases, with 8 bases of the junction left unmatched. DNA for the CDR3: TGTGCCAGCAGCCAAGAATCCGGGAGGGCCCGAACCGGGGAGCTGTTTTTT. Translating it yields CASSQESGRARTGELFF.

The rearrangement joins TRBV27 to TRBJ2-7; 12 nucleotides agree with TRBD1. With V trimmed by 4 bases and J by 2 bases, 6 bases remained unmatched. Germline CDR1 is MNHEY and CDR2 is SMNVEV (reference sequence). The CDR3 length is 16 residues. The CDR3 sequence: CASSSPGQGAPYEQYF. The CDR3 nucleotides read TGTGCCAGCAGTTCTCCGGGACAGGGGGCACCCTACGAGCAGTACTTC.

This clonotype has at least ten counts. The rearrangement uses TRBV10-3 and TRBJ2-5; D gene unclear. CDR1 ENHRY and CDR2 SYGVKD come from the germline V gene. The length of the CDR3 is 15 residues. V was cut by 6 bases and J by 0 bases, with 14 bases left in between. This CDR3 reads CAIRGTWTDQETQYF. Written as DNA, the CDR3 is TGTGCCATCAGGGGAACCTGGACGGACCAAGAGACCCAGTACTTC.

This clonotype was observed a few times. The chain uses TRBV29-1 and TRBJ2-1; the D gene is possibly TRBD2 (6 bases). CDR3 length: 12 residues. CDR1 SQVTM and CDR2 ANQGSEA come from the germline V gene. The germline V and J ends were trimmed by 4 bases and 9 bases, with 13 bases remaining between them. The CDR3 spells CSVGRESGEQFF. The CDR3 nucleotides read TGCAGCGTTGGCCGGGAGTCTGGTGAGCAGTTCTTC.

The chain has TRBV6-1 and TRBJ2-1, with TRBD2 matching 8 bases. The CDR3 contains 14 residues. Germline V lookup: CDR1 MNHNS, CDR2 SASEGT. The V and J ends lost 7 bases and 6 bases, in that order; junction bases with no gene match: 8. As DNA, the CDR3 is TGTGCCAGCAAGCCGGGACTAGGGGGCAATGAGCAGTTCTTC. Translating it yields CASKPGLGGNEQFF.

The V and J genes are TRBV18 and TRBJ2-5; D call uncertain. The germline V gene encodes CDR1 KGHSH and CDR2 LQKENI. The CDR3 is made up of 15 amino acids. The V gene lost 0 bases and the J gene lost 5 bases, with 13 bases spanning the gap. CDR3 sequence reads: CASSPPSKPGETQYF. DNA of the CDR3: TGTGCCAGCTCACCACCGAGTAAGCCTGGCGAGACCCAGTACTTC.

This clonotype was seen repeatedly, ten times or more. J is TRBJ1-1 and V is TRBV28, with 10 bases aligning to TRBD1. The CDR3 has 14 amino acids. CDR1 is MDHEN and CDR2 is SYDVKM in the germline V gene. Trimming at V came to 5 bases and at J to 10 bases, leaving 10 bases not matched to a gene. The CDR3 nucleotides read TGTGCCAGCAGTCCGCCGGGACAGGGGCTGGGAGCTTTCTTT. Protein product: CASSPPGQGLGAFF.

V and J are TRBV28 and TRBJ1-4; no definite D call. The CDR3 is 16 amino acids. V was trimmed by 3 bases and J by 0 bases, leaving 11 bases between them. CDR1 MDHEN and CDR2 SYDVKM come from the germline V gene. CDR3: CASSLEGAATNEKLFF. In nucleotides, the CDR3 is TGTGCCAGCAGTTTGGAGGGAGCTGCAACTAATGAAAAACTGTTTTTT.

The genes are TRBV29-1 and TRBJ1-1; 8 positions agree with TRBD1. There are 14 residues in the CDR3. In germline, CDR1 is SQVTM, CDR2 ANQGSEA. Trimming removed 7 bases from V and 1 base from J; junction bases left unmatched: 8. Here the CDR3 reads CSASKGQGNTEAFF. The CDR3 nucleotides read TGCAGCGCCTCGAAAGGACAGGGGAACACTGAAGCTTTCTTT.

There are a few counts of this clonotype. The chain links TRBV29-1 to TRBJ2-7; TRBD2 might be the D (7 bases). V dropped 0 bases and J dropped 6 bases, with 9 bases sitting between them. This CDR3 comprises 12 residues. Germline V gives CDR1 SQVTM, CDR2 ANQGSEA. CDR3 sequence reads: CSVEDRGAEQYF. The CDR3 nucleotides read TGCAGCGTTGAAGATCGGGGGGCCGAGCAGTACTTC.